The 26 T cell receptor beta chains below all came from one sample that was sequenced in a study of spatial heterogeneity in lung cancer. Study-wide results and caveats: Tumor mutation count correlated with how many alpha and beta TCRs expanded intratumorally.

Time point of the sample: sample taken at primary tumor resection. MiXCR, applied by TCRdb to the 5' RACE reads, yields one record per CDR3 protein. The sample lists 17,000 or so distinct CDR3 sequences, approximately 6.5% occurring once. Antigens for these TCRs are unknown. Sequencing was performed on lung tumor tissue, taken at surgery. The receptors here all came from a female donor with early-stage non-small cell lung cancer.

This clonotype occurred a few times. The genes are TRBV6-5 and TRBJ1-1; no clear D gene. CDR3 length: 13 amino acids. CDR1 is MNHEY, CDR2 SVGAGI, per germline. V gave up 4 bases and J gave up 1 base, with 7 bases separating them. The CDR3 loop is CASSLARNTEAFF. Here the CDR3 DNA reads TGTGCCAGCAGTTTGGCCAGGAACACTGAAGCTTTCTTT.

There are a few counts of this clonotype. The chain employs TRBV7-6 and TRBJ1-2; tentatively, D is TRBD1 (5 bases). Germline values: CDR1 SGHVS, CDR2 FNYEAQ. V lost 5 bases and J 5 bases, leaving 18 bases between the germline ends. The CDR3 is 15 residues long. The CDR3 bases are TGTGCCAGCAGCAGGGCCCAGGGCGAACAGTATGGCTACACCTTC. Its protein product is CASSRAQGEQYGYTF.

In its sample, this clonotype ranks as medium-sized. The V and J genes are TRBV12-3 or TRBV12-4 and TRBJ2-3, with D possibly TRBD2 on 6 matching bases. This CDR3 spans 15 amino acids. The ends were cut back, 5 bases at V and 0 bases at J, with 12 bases in the middle. The CDR3 is CASSRTGTSTDTQYF. The CDR3 region has the DNA TGTGCCAGCAGTCGTACTGGGACTAGCACAGATACGCAGTATTTT.

This clonotype was seen repeatedly, ten times or more. The rearrangement joins TRBV28 to TRBJ2-3, with TRBD2 matching over 12 bases. Germline CDR1 MDHEN, CDR2 SYDVKM. J lost 4 bases, V lost 5 bases, and 7 bases had no gene match. This CDR3 has 16 amino acids. The CDR3 here is CASSLDLAGGSDTQYF. The DNA of the CDR3 is TGTGCCAGCAGTCTAGATCTAGCGGGGGGGTCAGATACGCAGTATTTT. The entire variable domain, with the rest obtained from reference TRBV28 and TRBJ2-3, is as follows: DVKVTQSSRYLVKRTGEKVFLECVQDMDHENMFWYRQDPGLGLRLIYFSYDVKMKEKGDIPEGYSVSREKKERFSLILESASTNQTSMYLCASSLDLAGGSDTQYFGPGTRLTVL.

This clonotype has at least ten counts. The chain is built from TRBV5-1 and TRBJ2-4; D is ambiguous. V was shortened by 3 bases and J by 0 bases, with 10 bases between the two germline ends. CDR3 length: 15 residues. Germline CDR1 is SGHRS and CDR2 is YFSETQ. CDR3 bases: TGCGCCAGCAGCTGGAATACCCAAGCCAAAAACATTCAGTACTTC. Residues: CASSWNTQAKNIQYF. Drawing the rest from reference TRBV5-1 and TRBJ2-4, the complete variable domain is KAGVTQTPRYLIKTRGQQVTLSCSPISGHRSVSWYQQTPGQGLQFLFEYFSETQRNKGNFPGRFSGRQFSNSRSEMNVSTLELGDSALYLCASSWNTQAKNIQYFGAGTRLSVL.

By its share, this clonotype is medium-sized. The chain links TRBV3-1 to TRBJ2-3, with D unclear. V was shortened by 10 bases and J by 0 bases, with 14 bases between the two germline ends. The V gene's germline CDR1 is LGHDT and CDR2 YNNKEL (reference sequence). The CDR3 is 14 residues long. CDR3: CATAARASTDTQYF. The CDR3 DNA reads as TGTGCCACCGCCGCGCGTGCTAGCACAGATACGCAGTATTTT.

This clonotype appeared many times. The chain links TRBV6-5 to TRBJ2-3; no reliable D call. Trimming left V 3 bases short and J 8 bases short, with 6 bases between. Germline V gene sequence: CDR1 MNHEY, CDR2 SVGAGI. This CDR3 spans 11 amino acids. The CDR3 here is CASSYLGTQYF. DNA for the CDR3: TGTGCCAGCAGTTATTTGGGTACGCAGTATTTT.

This clonotype occurred many times. The chain is built from TRBV2 and TRBJ2-5; 7 bases align to TRBD1. The trim removed 2 bases at V and 1 base at J, leaving 1 base unmatched. The CDR3 length is 14 residues. Per the germline V gene, CDR1 is SNHLY and CDR2 is FYNNEI. In DNA, the CDR3 is TGTGCCAGCAGTGAAAGGACAGGCCAAGAGACCCAGTACTTC. Translated, it gives CASSERTGQETQYF.

This clonotype is medium-sized (0.01 to 0.1%) in the sample. Here the CDR3 reads CASSFGQLGPQHF. CDR3 nucleotide sequence: TGTGCCAGCAGTTTTGGCCAACTCGGGCCCCAGCATTTT. The chain combines TRBV12-3 or TRBV12-4 with TRBJ1-5; D not certain. Trimming cost V 3 bases and J 9 bases, with 12 bases left between them. CDR3 length: 13 residues.

This clonotype was observed a handful of times. Since a much larger clone is just one base distant, this may be a read error. The chain employs TRBV7-8 and TRBJ1-6; the D gene is possibly TRBD1 (5 bases). Germline CDR1 reads SGHVS; CDR2 reads FQNEAQ. The CDR3 extends over 16 amino acids. The CDR3 spells CASSLGPGTAISSLHF. The CDR3 DNA reads TGTGCCAGCAGCTTAGGCCCCGGGACGGCAATTTCATCCCTCCACTTT.

By share, this clonotype counts as medium-sized. The CDR3: CASSQEANGYYGYTF. Here the CDR3 DNA reads TGTGCCAGCAGCCAAGAGGCGAACGGCTACTATGGCTACACCTTC. The chain couples TRBV3-1 to TRBJ1-2; D is uncertain. From germline, CDR1 is LGHDT and CDR2 YNNKEL (reference sequence). The CDR3 totals 15 residues. The V end lost 0 bases, the J end lost 3 bases, and 11 bases lay between the germline ends.

This clonotype was seen a handful of times. This chain joins TRBV18 and TRBJ2-5; D gene unclear. CDR1 and CDR2 (germline): KGHSH, LQKENI. The V and J ends lost 3 bases and 4 bases respectively, with 3 bases between them. The CDR3 extends over 11 amino acids. CDR3 region: CASSPGETQYF. The CDR3 DNA is TGTGCCAGCTCACCTGGAGAGACCCAGTACTTC.

By frequency in the sample, this clonotype is medium-sized. V gene TRBV9 combines with J gene TRBJ1-2; D perhaps matches TRBD1 (5 bases). CDR3 size: 13 residues. Per the germline V gene, CDR1 is SGDLS and CDR2 is YYNGEE. V dropped 6 bases and J dropped 6 bases, with 15 bases sitting between them. The CDR3 DNA sequence: TGTGCCAGCAACCCTCAGGGTTGGCATGGCTACACCTTC. Encoded protein: CASNPQGWHGYTF.

At least ten counts were recorded for this clonotype. The V call is TRBV20-1, the J call TRBJ1-6, with D possibly being TRBD1 (5 bases). The CDR3 runs to 12 residues. Germline V gene sequence: CDR1 DFQATT, CDR2 SNEGSKA (reference sequence). Trimming stripped 0 bases from V and 13 bases from J, with 10 bases between. DNA of the CDR3: TGCAGTGCTAGAGATCAGGGAATCCCCCTCCACTTT. The encoded protein is CSARDQGIPLHF.

The rearrangement joins TRBV5-1 to TRBJ2-7, with TRBD2 as a possible D gene (5 bases). CDR3 length: 16 amino acids. V was trimmed by 4 bases and J by 6 bases, leaving 23 bases between them. The germline gives CDR1 SGHRS, CDR2 YFSETQ. The CDR3 loop reads CASSPIPSGLSREQYF. The CDR3 nucleotides read TGCGCCAGCAGCCCCATTCCGAGCGGCCTATCTCGCGAGCAGTACTTC.

This clonotype was counted ten times or more. J is TRBJ1-1 and V is TRBV5-4; TRBD1 aligns across 7 bases. The CDR3 is 15 amino acids. Germline CDR1 is SGHNT and CDR2 is YYREEE (reference sequence). V gave up 4 bases and J gave up 1 base; unmatched junction bases: 7. The CDR3 nucleotides are TGTGCCAGCAGCCCTGCCGGGACAGAGAACACTGAAGCTTTCTTT. Amino acid sequence: CASSPAGTENTEAFF.

This clonotype was detected many times. The chain is built from TRBV30 and TRBJ1-2; 9 positions match TRBD1. Trimming removed 0 bases from V and 1 base from J; junction bases left unmatched: 3. CDR1 is GTSNPN and CDR2 is SVGIG in the germline V gene (reference sequence). This CDR3 spans 15 amino acids. CDR3 sequence (DNA): TGTGCCTGGAGTGTACCGGACAGGGGTAACTATGGCTACACCTTC. It is translated as CAWSVPDRGNYGYTF.

This clonotype was counted a few times. The genes are TRBV3-1 and TRBJ2-7; D might be TRBD1 (6 bases). The CDR3 contains 17 residues. Per germline, CDR1 LGHDT and CDR2 YNNKEL (reference sequence). V lost 1 base and J lost 2, with 18 bases in between. CDR3 in amino acids: CASSQGPSRQAPYEQYF. CDR3 coding DNA: TGTGCCAGCAGCCAAGGTCCGTCCCGACAGGCACCCTACGAGCAGTACTTC.

This clonotype appeared many times. The genes are TRBV5-4 and TRBJ1-6; TRBD1 might be the D (6 bases). Between the trimmed V and J ends, which lost 2 bases and 5 bases, there was a span of 8 bases. The CDR3 has 14 residues. Germline assignment: CDR1 SGHNT and CDR2 YYREEE (reference sequence). DNA of the CDR3: TGTGCCAGCAGCTTAGACAGGCATAATTCACCCCTCCACTTT. Translating it yields CASSLDRHNSPLHF.

This clonotype was counted ten times or more. V and J are TRBV5-6 and TRBJ2-3; D remains unclear. Germline V gene lookup returns CDR1 SGHDT and CDR2 YYEEEE. The CDR3 covers 17 residues. Trimming took off 0 bases at V and 2 bases at J, with 16 bases between the two ends. The CDR3 DNA reads TGTGCCAGCAGCTTGGCAACTACGACCTTCTCCACAGATACGCAGTATTTT. Its translation is CASSLATTTFSTDTQYF.

This clonotype was picked up a small number of times. The V and J genes are TRBV19 and TRBJ2-1; the D is unclear. The length of the CDR3 is 12 residues. Trimming removed 7 bases at V and 1 base at J, with 5 bases between. Germline CDR1 and CDR2: LNHDA and SQIVND (reference sequence). CDR3 in amino acids: CASNRSYNEQFF. The CDR3, as DNA: TGTGCCAGTAACCGGTCCTACAATGAGCAGTTCTTC. Supplemented by reference TRBV19 and TRBJ2-1, the full variable domain reads DGGITQSPKYLFRKEGQNVTLSCEQNLNHDAMYWYRQDPGQGLRLIYYSQIVNDFQKGDIAEGYSVSREKKESFPLTVTSAQKNPTAFYLCASNRSYNEQFFGPGTRLTVL.

This clonotype was counted ten times or more. The J gene is TRBJ1-6, the V gene TRBV20-1; perhaps TRBD1 as D (6 bases). The germline V gene has CDR1 DFQATT and CDR2 SNEGSKA (reference sequence). The CDR3 sequence is 15 residues long. Trimming cost V 3 bases and J 10 bases, with 19 bases left between them. CDR3 region: CSASDTGTPKSPLHF. The CDR3 coding sequence is TGCAGTGCTAGCGATACCGGGACACCGAAATCACCCCTCCACTTT.

This clonotype was counted many times. The chain has TRBV2 and TRBJ2-5; no clear D. Germline CDR1 reads SNHLY; CDR2 reads FYNNEI. V lost 3 bases and J 1 base, leaving 6 bases between the germline ends. The CDR3 consists of 13 residues. The CDR3 DNA reads TGTGCCAGCAGTGAGGGAATCCAAGAGACCCAGTACTTC. It codes for CASSEGIQETQYF.

This clonotype was seen repeatedly, ten times or more. V gene TRBV6-4 combines with J gene TRBJ1-6; TRBD1 might be the D (5 bases). This CDR3 region has 13 residues. CDR1 MRHNA and CDR2 SNTAGT come from the germline V gene. The V end was cut by 4 bases, the J end by 7 bases, with 8 bases between. The CDR3: CASSARENSPLHF. Written as DNA, the CDR3 is TGTGCCAGCAGTGCCAGGGAGAATTCACCCCTCCACTTT.

In this sample, this clonotype turned up many times. The V gene is TRBV21-1, the J gene TRBJ2-3; no check of the table's D call, TRBD1, against the DNA was made. TRBV21-1 is a listed pseudogene. The CDR3 consists of 19 residues. The CDR3 is CASSTTKAQGIKNTDTQYF. The CDR3, as DNA: TGTGCCAGCAGCACCACCAAGGCGCAGGGGATTAAAAACACAGATACGCAGTATTTT.

There are many counts of this clonotype. The chain links TRBV28 to TRBJ1-1, with a possible D match to TRBD1 (5 bases). The CDR3 is 16 residues long. V lost 7 bases and J lost 1, with 19 bases in between. CDR1 and CDR2 (germline): MDHEN, SYDVKM. Written as DNA, the CDR3 is TGTGCCAGCACCCGGGGAATGGAAACAGGGAACACTGAAGCTTTCTTT. It codes for CASTRGMETGNTEAFF.